The source of this TCR beta chain is a study of shared clonotypes between healthy human individuals. Background on the study: The study drew on a couple of women and three men aged 18 to 49 as donors. Per donor, CD8 memory used one plate, CD8 naive used two, CD4 memory used three and CD4 naive used three.

CDR1 is SGDLS, CDR2 YYNGEE, per germline. The CDR3 totals 15 residues. The V segment lost 4 bases and the J segment 3 bases; nucleotides outside the gene matches: 5. The study's findings and limits: Rarefaction curves obtained for sorted subsets showed sequencing incomplete despite large depth.

With respect to this clone: Its antigen is not known.

Clones were read by immunoSEQ multiplex PCR, and TCRdb kept only the in-frame ones, dropping some. The table includes fewer than 200,000 clones, about 68% detected once. The source is a man aged 30-40 years in good health. Material for sequencing was memory CD4+ T cells sorted from blood. Subset specified: CD45RA-negative fraction. This chain joins TRBV9 and TRBJ2-1; 9 nucleotides line up with TRBD1. The CDR3 loop reads CASSMDRGYYNEQFF. In nucleotides, the CDR3 is TGTGCCAGCAGCATGGACAGGGGCTACTACAATGAGCAGTTCTTC.